This is a list of T cell receptor beta chains from one sample in a study of T cells in Graves' hyperthyroidism and ophthalmopathy. TCRdb analysed the multiplex PCR reads with MiXCR anew, one entry per CDR3 protein. The sample contains under 450,000 distinct CDR3 sequences, 15% to 17% of which appear only once. The sample consisted of blood. Receptors were obtained from a woman under 30 with Graves' hyperthyroidism. Both conserved end residues are part of each CDR3. A D gene is named only where the DNA matches it firmly. Not all rows give a size; the values are once, few, many and, for expanded clones, a class.

CDR3aa: CASRTTGGKFGYTF
CDR3nt: TGTGCCAGCAGGACGACAGGGGGCAAGTTTGGCTACACCTTC
abundance: many
j_gene: TRBJ1-2
v_gene: TRBV6-1
d_gene: TRBD1

CDR3aa: CASSLGAGVNTGELFF
CDR3nt: TGTGCCAGCAGCTTAGGGGCAGGGGTGAACACCGGGGAGCTGTTTTTT
abundance: -
j_gene: TRBJ2-2
v_gene: TRBV7-3
d_gene: -

CDR3aa: CASRTTGGPGELFF
CDR3nt: TGTGCCAGCCGTACCACCGGGGGTCCCGGGGAGCTGTTTTTT
abundance: -
j_gene: TRBJ2-2
v_gene: TRBV7-6
d_gene: -

CDR3aa: CASSRMTGDQETQYF
CDR3nt: TGCGCCAGCAGCAGAATGACAGGGGACCAAGAGACCCAGTACTTC
abundance: -
j_gene: TRBJ2-5
v_gene: TRBV5-1
d_gene: TRBD1

CDR3aa: CASSQGWGGSGNTIYF
CDR3nt: TGTGCCAGCAGCCAAGGGTGGGGTGGCTCTGGAAACACCATATATTTT
abundance: few
j_gene: TRBJ1-3
v_gene: TRBV3-1
d_gene: -

CDR3aa: CASSGDGVGTEAFF
CDR3nt: TGTGCCAGCAGCGGGGACGGGGTCGGCACTGAAGCTTTCTTT
abundance: -
j_gene: TRBJ1-1
v_gene: TRBV9
d_gene: -

CDR3aa: CASTRRMNTEAFF
CDR3nt: TGTGCCAGCACTCGGAGGATGAACACTGAAGCTTTCTTT
abundance: many
j_gene: TRBJ1-1
v_gene: TRBV6-1
d_gene: -

CDR3aa: CASSLVGQGSSYEQYF
CDR3nt: TGTGCCAGCAGCTTAGTAGGGCAGGGTTCTTCCTACGAGCAGTACTTC
abundance: many
j_gene: TRBJ2-7
v_gene: TRBV11-2
d_gene: -

CDR3aa: CASSLEGQVRASNYGYTF
CDR3nt: TGTGCCAGCAGCTTAGAGGGACAGGTTAGAGCTTCTAACTATGGCTACACCTTC
abundance: many
j_gene: TRBJ1-2
v_gene: TRBV11-2
d_gene: TRBD1

CDR3aa: CASSLGQTDTQYF
CDR3nt: TGTGCCAGCAGCCTCGGACAGACAGATACGCAGTATTTT
abundance: many
j_gene: TRBJ2-3
v_gene: TRBV2
d_gene: -

CDR3aa: CAISESAGGGSPLHF
CDR3nt: TGTGCCATCAGTGAGTCGGCAGGGGGCGGTTCACCCCTCCACTTT
abundance: -
j_gene: TRBJ1-6
v_gene: TRBV10-3
d_gene: TRBD1

CDR3aa: CASSLNKAQPQHF
CDR3nt: TGTGCCAGCAGTTTGAACAAAGCTCAGCCCCAGCATTTT
abundance: many
j_gene: TRBJ1-5
v_gene: TRBV12-3/TRBV12-4
d_gene: -

CDR3aa: CASRYEGLAGGNTQYF
CDR3nt: TGTGCCAGCAGATACGAGGGACTAGCGGGGGGAAATACGCAGTATTTT
abundance: many
j_gene: TRBJ2-3
v_gene: TRBV12-3/TRBV12-4
d_gene: TRBD2

CDR3aa: CASSSEQGADTQYF
CDR3nt: TGTGCCAGCAGCTCGGAACAGGGAGCAGATACGCAGTATTTT
abundance: many
j_gene: TRBJ2-3
v_gene: TRBV7-8
d_gene: -

CDR3aa: CASSDATGGDLVYTF
CDR3nt: TGTGCCAGCAGTGATGCGACAGGGGGCGATCTAGTCTACACCTTC
abundance: many
j_gene: TRBJ1-2
v_gene: TRBV2
d_gene: TRBD1

CDR3aa: CASSFSGRSHGEQPQHF
CDR3nt: TGTGCCAGCAGCTTCTCCGGAAGGAGTCACGGGGAACAGCCCCAGCATTTT
abundance: many
j_gene: TRBJ1-5
v_gene: TRBV5-8
d_gene: -

CDR3aa: CASSLELTTYNEQFF
CDR3nt: TGTGCCAGCAGTTTAGAACTAACCACCTACAATGAGCAGTTCTTC
abundance: few
j_gene: TRBJ2-1
v_gene: TRBV12-3/TRBV12-4
d_gene: -

CDR3aa: CASTLGQLNTGELFF
CDR3nt: TGTGCCAGTACCTTGGGACAGCTGAACACCGGGGAGCTGTTTTTT
abundance: once
j_gene: TRBJ2-2
v_gene: TRBV19
d_gene: TRBD1

CDR3aa: CASSLGDTINYGYTF
CDR3nt: TGTGCCAGCAGCTTAGGGGACACCATTAACTATGGCTACACCTTC
abundance: few
j_gene: TRBJ1-2
v_gene: TRBV7-9
d_gene: -

CDR3aa: CATSRDRVNQPQHF
CDR3nt: TGTGCCACCAGCAGGGACAGGGTGAATCAGCCCCAGCATTTT
abundance: many
j_gene: TRBJ1-5
v_gene: TRBV15
d_gene: TRBD1

CDR3aa: CANSRGGGGGTDTQYF
CDR3nt: TGTGCCAACTCACGGGGAGGCGGGGGGGGCACAGATACGCAGTATTTT
abundance: -
j_gene: TRBJ2-3
v_gene: TRBV12-3/TRBV12-4
d_gene: TRBD2

CDR3aa: CASSPLAGGGNEQFF
CDR3nt: TGTGCCAGCAGCCCACTAGCGGGAGGGGGCAATGAGCAGTTCTTC
abundance: -
j_gene: TRBJ2-1
v_gene: TRBV2
d_gene: TRBD2